This T cell receptor beta chain derives from a study of beta chain features in type 1 diabetes (dated by TCRdb to the late 2010s). Describing the broader study: Mean age, gender distribution, total cell number and subset yield did not differ between patients and healthy donors. A total of roughly 100 million sorted cells were examined across all samples, and a strong correlation was observed between cell number per subset and RNA yield. In the study, TCRB repertoires of sorted circulating CD4+ T cell subsets from recently diagnosed type 1 diabetes patients were compared with those of matched healthy donors. Whereas all 30 or so donors provided naive and central memory subsets, regulatory and stem cell-like memory subsets were isolated from just 8 patients and roughly 8 healthy donors. What the authors observed across the whole study: HLA sub-analyses involved small numbers of individuals, so any influence of HLA type on TCRB rearrangement remained unresolved. PCR might favor shorter templates, but patient and control samples were amplified and corrected together, so any skew would affect both groups equally. Naive, central memory and regulatory TCRB repertoires appeared to be more similar among patients than among healthy donors. In all four CD4+ subsets, TCRB CDR3 length was moderately but significantly shorter in type 1 diabetes patients. Because cDNA was sequenced instead of genomic DNA, highly expressing activated cells could be over-represented, though the groups showed no difference in activation or CD3 levels. Patients with type 1 diabetes made fewer insertions and deleted more nucleotides at VDJ recombination sites, implying thymic rearrangement abnormalities.

All of the isolated RNA was reverse transcribed with the High Capacity cDNA Reverse Transcription Kit, so expressed TCRB transcripts were sequenced. Deep immunoSEQ sequencing was applied to naive, central memory and regulatory T cell samples, giving an average of around 3.8 million total reads per sample. Sorted cells were lysed in RLT buffer and RNA was extracted with DNase-treated RNeasy Micro or Mini kits, depending on cell number. To prevent cross-contamination, every cell subset was processed on its own, while patient and healthy donor samples were processed together. The immunoSEQ multiplex PCR was used to amplify TCRB sequences from cDNA, generating 87-bp fragments that spanned the CDR3 region. Amplicons were sequenced on the Illumina HiSeq platform. On the authors' methods: PCR bias was corrected computationally using synthetic template baselines, and reads within Hamming distance 2 were collapsed, with unmergeable singletons discarded. Reads were aligned to IMGT to assign V, D and J genes, CDR3 length, and insertions or deletions at six rearrangement sites. Within each subset, clonotype counts were normalized to sorted cell number, and only after that were true diversity and Gini coefficients computed with the tcR R package. Repertoire sharing was quantified using the overlap coefficient calculated on TCRB nucleotide sequences. Out-of-frame TCRB sequences from naive cells were analyzed to stand in for the pre-selection repertoire. Drawn from immuneACCESS, this table holds only the in-frame rearrangements with V and J called that TCRdb kept. Clones are partly lost; checked studies trace under half to an unresolved V gene and leave the rest unexplained. The V and J calls and clone size were taken over from that table, and D and trimming were inferred from the DNA. The sample contains about 260,000 clones, about 70% of them found a single time. Together, the top ten hold approximately 0.053% of the sample.

This clone was picked up one time. Its antigen is not yet known. Qualities for individual bases were not recorded, and no much larger clone is one base off. Each donor gave one peripheral blood draw, roughly 110 mL on average, collected into heparinised tubes. A BD FACSAria II was used to sort naive, central memory, regulatory and stem cell-like memory CD4+ T cells with a panel that included CD45RO, CCR7, CD25, CD127, CD95 and CD27. All sorted populations exceeded 95% purity. PBMCs were isolated immediately by Lymphoprep density gradient centrifugation and stained directly without culture. So that batch effects would be minimized, each experiment stained and sorted samples in pairs, pairing one healthy donor with one patient. The specimen was naive CD4+ T cells from blood. What this sample's cell subset or site label stands for: true naive CD4+ T cells. The sequence was obtained from a man aged 25 to 40 in good health.

The CDR3 protein: CSGVPGGFGETQYF. The DNA is TGCAGCGGTGTTCCAGGAGGGTTTGGAGAGACCCAGTACTTC. The rearrangement combines TRBV29-1 with TRBJ2-5; the D gene is possibly TRBD2, with 6 bases matching. V gives up 7 bases and J gives up 4 bases, and the segment between their germline ends measures 19 bases. Based on the germline V gene, the CDR1 and CDR2 sequences are SQVTM and ANQGSEA. Its CDR3 holds 14 amino acids, cysteine through phenylalanine. Solely the CDR3 DNA is kept, with 42 bases framed from the first base.